Listed here is a single T cell receptor beta chain. What this receptor recognizes is not known. No per-base quality is available; no much larger clone lies one base away. Magnetic bead negative selection was used to isolate untouched CD4+ T cells from Ficoll-separated PBMC, with purity averaging about 98%. Using magnetic beads, untouched CD4+ T cells were isolated from Ficoll-separated PBMC at roughly 98% purity, with only negligible CD8+ contamination. Peripheral blood mononuclear cells were supplied by the buffy coats of a few healthy blood donors, who served as the study donors. All three donors were CMV seronegative. The DNeasy Blood & Tissue Kit was used for extraction of genomic DNA. TCRB sequencing was performed on genomic DNA from sorted CD137+CD4+ cells and pre-culture CD4+ baseline samples from each subject. These data come from a study of T cell repertoires and HLA-DP antigens (dated by TCRdb to 2016 to 2019). For context, the study as a whole: The study used an in vitro model of CD4+ T cell alloreactivity against allogeneic HLA-DP presented by transduced HeLa cells. The average DNA input was approximately 220 ng for sorted CD137+CD4+ samples versus around 1,300 ng for pre-culture CD4+ samples. The two alloantigens modelled structurally similar versus dissimilar alloantigens, differing from self at one and over nine peptide-binding groove amino acids, respectively. The three donors were two male and one female, with ages ranging from the 18-to-29 to the 60-to-69 age band.

The germline V gene provides CDR1 SGHDT and CDR2 YYEEEE. The CDR3 goes from the cysteine to the phenylalanine over 13 residues. Solely the CDR3 DNA is kept, with 39 bases framed from the first base. V is shortened by 4 bases, J by 5 bases, and the region joining them spans 13 bases. The full study reports these points: The naive and memory CD4+ repertoires were not analysed as separate populations. The study was limited by having just a few donors, by relying on a non-physiological HeLa antigen-presenting system, and by using total CD4+ cells as responders. An average cumulative frequency of about 36% against one allele and roughly 50% against the other was found for clones undetected before culture. Similar clonality (approximately 0.41) was observed for sorted CD137+ cells against both alloantigens, and this clonality was much higher than that observed in pre-culture samples (roughly 0.041).

TCRB CDR3 regions were amplified with the immunoSEQ multiplex PCR using forward primers for 54 TRBV segments and reverse primers for 13 TRBJ segments. For pre-culture CD4+ samples, sequencing was done at deep resolution with a target of 200,000 to 250,000 T cell genomes. Sequencing of amplicons was performed on an Illumina HiSeq System, and 87 bp reads covering the CDR3 were generated. The paper's data handling went like this. Correction for PCR and sequencing errors was applied to reads, and CDR3 regions were defined through alignment to IMGT reference sequences. Template and unique rearrangement counts were estimated using synthetic template pools. Clonality was calculated as 1 minus Pielou's evenness. The Daley-Smith estimator was used to estimate richness. Repertoire overlap was measured with Morisita's index. Clones present in cultured samples but not detected in the pre-culture repertoire of the same donor were defined as low-abundance clones. TCRdb's version of the immuneACCESS table is confined to in-frame rearrangements and falls short of the full clone set. An unresolved V gene accounts for under half of the shortfall where checked; the remainder is of unknown origin. That table is the source of V, J and clone size, and D and trimming were worked out from the DNA. In all, the sample holds about 110,000 clones, and 92% of those were seen once. The ten largest account for over 0.25% of the sample.

This chain is built from TRBV5-6 and TRBJ2-7; tentative D gene TRBD2, with 6 bases matching. The sequenced sample consisted of CD4+ T cells from PBMCs. This receptor was taken from a young woman in good health and CMV-seronegative. The CDR3 reads CASSHGGVNEQYF. The sequence in DNA is TGTGCCAGCAGCCACGGAGGGGTCAACGAGCAGTACTTC.